This passage covers 7 T cell receptor beta chains from one sample sequenced in a study of T cells after yellow fever vaccination. TCRdb reprocessed the 5' RACE reads with MiXCR, giving one entry per CDR3 protein. The sample includes 450,000 to 650,000 distinct CDR3 sequences, roughly 13% of them seen just once. The sample in question was PBMCs, obtained on the day of the yellow fever booster vaccination. The receptors shown here come from a man aged 25-40 years who received the YFV17D yellow fever vaccine.

This rearrangement joins TRBV5-1 to TRBJ2-7; TRBD2 is a possible D gene (5 bases). CDR1 and CDR2 from the germline V gene are SGHRS and YFSETQ. Trimming took 0 bases from V and 6 from J, leaving 10 bases between them. CDR3 length: 13 amino acids. The CDR3 DNA reads TGCGCCAGCAGCTTGGCGCCGGGAAGCGAGCAGTACTTC. Protein product: CASSLAPGSEQYF.

The rearrangement joins TRBV6-2 or TRBV6-3 to TRBJ2-5, with D possibly matching TRBD2 (6 bases). CDR1 and CDR2 from the germline V gene are MNHEY and SVGEGT. V lost 2 bases to trimming and J lost 2 bases, with 12 bases between them. This CDR3 has 15 residues. CDR3 sequence reads: CASSYRGTVQETQYF. DNA of the CDR3: TGTGCCAGCAGTTACCGTGGGACTGTTCAAGAGACCCAGTACTTC.

The rearrangement links TRBV20-1 to TRBJ2-1; 8 positions agree with TRBD2. V lost 0 bases, J lost 7 bases, and 11 bases stayed unmatched. The CDR3 totals 16 residues. Per germline, CDR1 DFQATT and CDR2 SNEGSKA (reference sequence). The CDR3 nucleotides read TGCAGTGCTAGAGATTGGGAATCCGGCGGGAGGAATGAGCAGTTCTTC. As protein: CSARDWESGGRNEQFF.

This clonotype occurred many times. V and J are TRBV20-1 and TRBJ2-7, with a weak D call TRBD1 (7 bases). Germline V gives CDR1 DFQATT, CDR2 SNEGSKA (reference sequence). Deletions cut 6 bases from V and 3 bases from J, with 12 bases between. The CDR3 length is 12 residues. This chain's CDR3 is CSAEGADYEQYF. The CDR3, as DNA: TGCAGTGCGGAGGGGGCAGACTACGAGCAGTACTTC.

J is TRBJ2-1 and V is TRBV20-1; 7 bases match TRBD2. The V gene's germline CDR1 is DFQATT and CDR2 SNEGSKA (reference sequence). J lost 9 bases, V lost 1 base, and 15 bases had no gene match. CDR3 length: 16 amino acids. The CDR3 sequence: CSARGARGGSHSEQFF. In nucleotides, the CDR3 is TGCAGTGCTAGAGGAGCCCGGGGCGGGAGCCATAGTGAGCAGTTCTTC.

This clonotype was seen at least ten times. The chain uses TRBV20-1 and TRBJ2-1; a weak D match, TRBD1 (6 bases). This CDR3 has 14 residues. Trimming pared 6 bases from V and 0 bases from J, leaving 12 bases between. Germline CDR1 reads DFQATT; CDR2 reads SNEGSKA (reference sequence). DNA of the CDR3: TGCAGTGCCCGAAGGGGGAGCTCCTACAATGAGCAGTTCTTC. Residues: CSARRGSSYNEQFF.

This clonotype has just a few counts. This rearrangement joins TRBV5-1 to TRBJ1-2; D remains ambiguous. CDR1 is SGHRS and CDR2 is YFSETQ in the germline V gene. This CDR3 contains 13 residues. V lost 0 bases, J lost 9 bases, and 12 bases lay in between. CDR3 sequence: CASSLEATRRYTF. For the CDR3, the DNA is TGCGCCAGCAGCTTGGAGGCGACGCGGCGCTACACCTTC.